This T cell receptor (beta chain) stems from a study of shared clonotypes between healthy human individuals. V lost 0 bases to trimming and J lost 14 bases; unmatched junction nucleotides: 12. Per germline, CDR1 KGHSH and CDR2 LQKENI. CDR3 length: 15 residues. In the original processing: Because ImmunoSEQ provided only junction sequences with no quality scores, the filtering differed. Measured with immunoSEQ multiplex PCR; TCRdb has only the in-frame clones, and not every one. V and J calls and clone size are as listed in that table; D and trimming were resolved from the DNA. This table holds roughly 500,000 clones, more than 75% found once. Healthy and HIV-negative, the adult donors had no recent acute infections or vaccinations.

The source is a woman in her thirties or forties in good health. Some clones in this sample may be carry-over from other donors' samples. The V gene is TRBV18, the J gene TRBJ2-1; TRBD2 matches 8 bases. Sequenced material: PBMCs. The CDR3 reads CASSPPWASGLMEFF. CDR3 sequence (DNA): TGTGCCAGCTCACCACCGTGGGCTAGCGGGCTTATGGAGTTCTTC.